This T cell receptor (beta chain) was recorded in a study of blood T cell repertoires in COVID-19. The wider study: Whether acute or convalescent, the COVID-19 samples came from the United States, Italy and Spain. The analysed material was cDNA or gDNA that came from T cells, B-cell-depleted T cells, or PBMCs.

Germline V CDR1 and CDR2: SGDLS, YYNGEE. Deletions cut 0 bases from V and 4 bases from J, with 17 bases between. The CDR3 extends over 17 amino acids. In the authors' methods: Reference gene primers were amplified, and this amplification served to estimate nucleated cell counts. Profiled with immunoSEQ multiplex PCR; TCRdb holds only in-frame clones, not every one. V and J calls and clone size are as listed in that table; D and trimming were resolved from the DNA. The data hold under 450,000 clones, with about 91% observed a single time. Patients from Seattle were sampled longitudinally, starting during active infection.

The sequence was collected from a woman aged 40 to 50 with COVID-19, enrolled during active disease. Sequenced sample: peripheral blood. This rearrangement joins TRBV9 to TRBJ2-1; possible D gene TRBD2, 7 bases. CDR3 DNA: TGTGCCAGCAGCGTAGCAGGGGCGGGAGCCTCTTACAATGAGCAGTTCTTC. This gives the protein CASSVAGAGASYNEQFF.